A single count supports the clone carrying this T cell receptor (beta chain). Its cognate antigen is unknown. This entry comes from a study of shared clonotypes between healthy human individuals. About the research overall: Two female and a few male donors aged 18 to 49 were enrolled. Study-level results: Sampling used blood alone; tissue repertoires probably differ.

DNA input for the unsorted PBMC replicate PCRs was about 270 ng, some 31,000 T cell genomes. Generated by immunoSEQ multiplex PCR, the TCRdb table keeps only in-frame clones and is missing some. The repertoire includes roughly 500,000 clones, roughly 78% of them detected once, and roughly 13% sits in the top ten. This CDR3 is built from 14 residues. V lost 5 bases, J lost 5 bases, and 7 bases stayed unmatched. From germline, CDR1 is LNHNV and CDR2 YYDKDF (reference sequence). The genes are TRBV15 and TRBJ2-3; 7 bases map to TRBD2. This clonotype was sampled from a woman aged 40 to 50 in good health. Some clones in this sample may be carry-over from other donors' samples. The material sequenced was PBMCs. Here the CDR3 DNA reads TGTGCCACCAGCTTAGGGAGGGAGAGAGATACGCAGTATTTT. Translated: CATSLGRERDTQYF.